In this sample, the clone carrying this TCR beta chain turned up many times. Sorting that relied on CD45RO/CCR7/CD25/CD127/CD95/CD27 yielded CD4+ naive, central memory, regulatory and stem cell-like memory cells. This entry comes from a study of beta chain features in type 1 diabetes. The investigators reverse transcribed all of the isolated RNA, so they sequenced expressed TCRB transcripts. Clones were sequenced by immunoSEQ multiplex PCR, and TCRdb holds only the in-frame ones, with some missing. The sample shows approximately 250,000 clones, approximately 14% of them seen only once. Germline CDR1 and CDR2: SEHNR and FQNEAQ (reference sequence). The V gene lost 6 bases and the J gene lost 4 bases, with 6 bases spanning the gap. The CDR3 is made up of 11 amino acids.

The V and J genes are TRBV7-9 and TRBJ1-2; no clear D gene. The sample taken for sequencing was naive CD4+ T cells from blood. This TCR came from a middle-aged woman in good health. This CDR3 is CASRSSYGYTF. The CDR3 DNA sequence: TGTGCCAGCAGATCGTCCTATGGCTACACCTTC.